These 10 T cell receptor beta chains share one sample of origin, sequenced in a study of T cells expressing NK-cell markers. From its re-call of the 5' RACE reads, TCRdb lists each CDR3 protein once, without DNA. The table lists roughly 160,000 distinct CDR3 sequences. Specimen: blood T cells: a sorted CD56 or NKG2C T cell subset, CD4+ or CD8+ T cells, or bulk PBMC T cells (not recorded which). Every receptor here comes from a woman aged 18-69 years in good health.

The gene calls are TRBV12-3 or TRBV12-4 and TRBJ2-4. The CDR3 consists of 12 residues. The CDR3 is CASSLGGNIQYF.

The CDR3 protein is CASSQDRSLSAQYF. The chain uses TRBV3-1 and TRBJ2-7. Per the germline V gene, CDR1 is LGHDT and CDR2 is YNNKEL (reference sequence). The CDR3 is made up of 14 amino acids.

The rearrangement uses TRBV2 and TRBJ1-1. Germline V lookup: CDR1 SNHLY, CDR2 FYNNEI. CDR3 length: 14 residues. Here the CDR3 reads CASSERGHNTEAFF.

J is TRBJ2-2 and V is TRBV11-3; lacking DNA, the TRBD2 call made by TCRdb goes unchecked. Germline assignment: CDR1 SGHNT and CDR2 YENEEA. The CDR3 contains 15 residues. CDR3 region: CASSPSSGRSGELFF.

The chain recombines TRBV12-3 or TRBV12-4 with TRBJ2-5; TCRdb outputs TRBD2, but without DNA this stays unchecked. The CDR3 totals 16 residues. CDR3 residues: CASSLDLAGIQETQYF.

The chain links TRBV5-4 to TRBJ2-1; lacking DNA, the TRBD2 call made by TCRdb goes unchecked. This CDR3 has 17 residues. From germline, CDR1 is SGHNT and CDR2 YYREEE (reference sequence). The CDR3 sequence: CASSPGLIKSSYSEQFF.

The genes are TRBV4-1 and TRBJ1-5; TCRdb designates TRBD1, a call that cannot be tested without DNA. The CDR3 contains 14 residues. In germline, CDR1 is MGHRA, CDR2 YSYEKL. This CDR3 reads CASSPLQGNQPQHF.

The chain couples TRBV12-3 or TRBV12-4 to TRBJ2-7. The CDR3 length is 14 residues. CDR3 loop: CASSLGTGPYEQYF.

This sequence joins TRBV7-2 and TRBJ1-2; TCRdb's D call of TRBD1 is untestable without DNA. This CDR3 has 15 amino acids. From germline, CDR1 is SGHTA and CDR2 FQGNSA. This CDR3 reads CASSLITGGPYGYTF. Looking up the rest from reference TRBV7-2 and TRBJ1-2 gives the full variable domain: GAGVSQSPSNKVTEKGKDVELRCDPISGHTALYWYRQSLGQGLEFLIYFQGNSAPDKSGLPSDRFSAERTGGSVSTLTIQRTQQEDSAVYLCASSLITGGPYGYTFGSGTRLTVV.

The rearrangement links TRBV24-1 to TRBJ2-1; there is no DNA to check the TCRdb D call of TRBD2. Germline V gives CDR1 KGHDR, CDR2 SFDVKD. CDR3 length: 16 residues. The CDR3 is CATSDALAGGRNEQFF.